This TCR beta chain was sequenced for a study of blood T cell repertoires in COVID-19. TCRdb's table, derived via immunoSEQ multiplex PCR, lists solely in-frame clones and lacks some. Altogether almost 250,000 clones are present, about 83% being singletons, with the ten largest covering around 6%. Seattle participants joined during active infection and were tracked over time. The CDR3 has 11 amino acids. Germline CDR1 DFQATT, CDR2 SNEGSKA (reference sequence). V lost 3 bases to trimming and J lost 10 bases, with 12 bases between them. The rearrangement links TRBV20-1 to TRBJ1-2; unclear D gene. Material: peripheral blood. This TCR came from a woman of 80 years or more with COVID-19, enrolled during active disease. This CDR3 reads CSAREMAFYTF. The CDR3 coding sequence is TGCAGTGCTAGGGAGATGGCCTTCTACACCTTC.